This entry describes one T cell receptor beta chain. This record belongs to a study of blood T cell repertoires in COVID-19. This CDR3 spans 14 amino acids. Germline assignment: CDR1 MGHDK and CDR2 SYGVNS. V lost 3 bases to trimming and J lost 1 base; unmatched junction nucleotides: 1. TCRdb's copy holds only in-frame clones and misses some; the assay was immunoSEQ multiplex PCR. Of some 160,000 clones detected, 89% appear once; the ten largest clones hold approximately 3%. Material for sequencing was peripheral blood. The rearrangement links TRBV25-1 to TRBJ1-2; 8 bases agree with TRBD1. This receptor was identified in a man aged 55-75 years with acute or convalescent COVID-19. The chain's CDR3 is CASSEDRDNYGYTF. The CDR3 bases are TGTGCCAGCAGTGAGGACAGGGATAACTATGGCTACACCTTC.